This T cell receptor beta chain came from a study of blood T cell repertoires in COVID-19. Germline CDR1 and CDR2: SGHTA and FQGTGA. The CDR3 is 13 residues long. How the authors handled the data: By means of reference gene primer amplification, nucleated cell counts were estimated. Profiling relied on immunoSEQ multiplex PCR, and the TCRdb table lists in-frame clones only, not all of them. That table gives V, J and clone size, and the DNA gave D and trimming. The profile covers 200,000 to 250,000 clones, with almost 90% appearing a single time and about 14% taken by the ten largest. Of note for this clone: Sequence at one end of the junction differs from germline and may be a read error.

The chain recombines TRBV7-3 with TRBJ2-3, with TRBD1 identical over 9 bases. The sequence was obtained from a man between 25 and 39 years old who had been exposed to COVID-19. Sequencing was done on a sample of PBMCs or T cells enriched from blood (not recorded which). CDR3 DNA: TGTGCCAGCAGCATAACAGGGGGCGGTACGCAGTATTTT. It encodes CASSITGGGTQYF.